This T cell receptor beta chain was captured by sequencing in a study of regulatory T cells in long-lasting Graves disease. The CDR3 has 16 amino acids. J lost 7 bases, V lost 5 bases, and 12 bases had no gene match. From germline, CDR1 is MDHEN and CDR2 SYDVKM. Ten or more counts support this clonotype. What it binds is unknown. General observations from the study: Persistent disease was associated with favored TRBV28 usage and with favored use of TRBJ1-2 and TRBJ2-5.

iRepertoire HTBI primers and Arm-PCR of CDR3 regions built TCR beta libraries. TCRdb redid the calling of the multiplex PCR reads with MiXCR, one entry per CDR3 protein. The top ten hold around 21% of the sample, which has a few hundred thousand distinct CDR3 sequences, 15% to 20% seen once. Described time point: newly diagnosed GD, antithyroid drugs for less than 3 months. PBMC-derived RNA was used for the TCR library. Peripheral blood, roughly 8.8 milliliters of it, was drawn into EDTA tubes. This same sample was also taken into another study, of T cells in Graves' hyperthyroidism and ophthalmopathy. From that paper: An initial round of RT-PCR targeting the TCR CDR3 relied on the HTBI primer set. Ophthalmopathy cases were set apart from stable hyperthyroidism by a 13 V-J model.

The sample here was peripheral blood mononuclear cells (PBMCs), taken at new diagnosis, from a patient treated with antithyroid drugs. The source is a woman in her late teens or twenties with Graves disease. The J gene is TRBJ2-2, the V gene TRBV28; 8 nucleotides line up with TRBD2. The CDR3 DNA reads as TGTGCCAGCAGTGACCCTGGGACTAGTGAAGGCGGGGAGCTGTTTTTT. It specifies CASSDPGTSEGGELFF. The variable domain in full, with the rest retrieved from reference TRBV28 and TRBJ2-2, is DVKVTQSSRYLVKRTGEKVFLECVQDMDHENMFWYRQDPGLGLRLIYFSYDVKMKEKGDIPEGYSVSREKKERFSLILESASTNQTSMYLCASSDPGTSEGGELFFGEGSRLTVL.